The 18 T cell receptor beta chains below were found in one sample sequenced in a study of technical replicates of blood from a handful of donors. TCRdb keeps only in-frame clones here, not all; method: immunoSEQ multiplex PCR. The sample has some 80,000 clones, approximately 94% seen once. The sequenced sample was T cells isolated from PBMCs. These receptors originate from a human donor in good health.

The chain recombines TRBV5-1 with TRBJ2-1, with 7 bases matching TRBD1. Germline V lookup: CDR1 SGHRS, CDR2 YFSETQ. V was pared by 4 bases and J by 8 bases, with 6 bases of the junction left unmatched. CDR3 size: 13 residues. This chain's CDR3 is CASSSDRVDEQFF. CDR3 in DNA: TGCGCCAGCAGCAGCGACAGGGTCGATGAGCAGTTCTTC. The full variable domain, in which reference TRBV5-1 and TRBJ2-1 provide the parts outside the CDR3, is KAGVTQTPRYLIKTRGQQVTLSCSPISGHRSVSWYQQTPGQGLQFLFEYFSETQRNKGNFPGRFSGRQFSNSRSEMNVSTLELGDSALYLCASSSDRVDEQFFGPGTRLTVL.

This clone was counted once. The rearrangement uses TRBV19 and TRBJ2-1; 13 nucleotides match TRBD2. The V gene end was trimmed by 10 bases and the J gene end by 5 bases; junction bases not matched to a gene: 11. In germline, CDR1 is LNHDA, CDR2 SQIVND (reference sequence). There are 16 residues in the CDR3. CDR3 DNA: TGTGCCATCAGTAGTCCCACTAGCGGGAGGGACAATGAGCAGTTCTTC. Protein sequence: CAISSPTSGRDNEQFF.

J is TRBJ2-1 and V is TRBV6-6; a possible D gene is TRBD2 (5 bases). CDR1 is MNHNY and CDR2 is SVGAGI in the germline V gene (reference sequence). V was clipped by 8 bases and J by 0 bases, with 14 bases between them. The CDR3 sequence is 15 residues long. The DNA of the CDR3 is TGTGCCAGCCGTCCGGGTCTAGCCTCCTACAATGAGCAGTTCTTC. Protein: CASRPGLASYNEQFF.

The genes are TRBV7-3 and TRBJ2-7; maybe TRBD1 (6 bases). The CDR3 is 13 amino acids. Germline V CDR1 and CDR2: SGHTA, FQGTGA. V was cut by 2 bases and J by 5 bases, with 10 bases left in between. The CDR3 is CASSLAGEHEQYF. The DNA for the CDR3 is TGTGCCAGCAGCTTAGCAGGGGAGCACGAGCAGTACTTC.

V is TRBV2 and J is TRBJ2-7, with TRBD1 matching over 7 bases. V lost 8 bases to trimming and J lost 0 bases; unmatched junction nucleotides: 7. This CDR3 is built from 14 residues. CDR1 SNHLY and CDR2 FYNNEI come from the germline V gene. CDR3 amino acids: CASFRDSSSYEQYF. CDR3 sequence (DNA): TGTGCCAGCTTCCGGGACAGCAGCTCCTACGAGCAGTACTTC.

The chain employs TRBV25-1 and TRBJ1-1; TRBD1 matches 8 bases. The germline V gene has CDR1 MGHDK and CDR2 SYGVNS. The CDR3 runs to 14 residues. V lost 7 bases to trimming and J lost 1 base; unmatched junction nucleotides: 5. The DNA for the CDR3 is TGTGCCAGCATCGCAGGGGGCAAGAACACTGAAGCTTTCTTT. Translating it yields CASIAGGKNTEAFF.

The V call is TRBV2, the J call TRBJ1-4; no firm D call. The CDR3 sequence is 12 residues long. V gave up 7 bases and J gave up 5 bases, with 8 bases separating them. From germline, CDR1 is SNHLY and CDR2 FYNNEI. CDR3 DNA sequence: TGTGCCAGCACACAGTTGAATGAAAAACTGTTTTTT. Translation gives CASTQLNEKLFF.

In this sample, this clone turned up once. The CDR3 nucleotides read TGCAGCGTTGATAAGGGACACCAAAACACTGAAGCTTTCTTT. Amino acid sequence: CSVDKGHQNTEAFF. The chain combines TRBV29-1 with TRBJ1-1, with D possibly being TRBD1 (6 bases). Trimming removed 3 bases from V and 2 bases from J, with 13 bases in between. The CDR3 totals 14 residues. The germline V gene has CDR1 SQVTM and CDR2 ANQGSEA.

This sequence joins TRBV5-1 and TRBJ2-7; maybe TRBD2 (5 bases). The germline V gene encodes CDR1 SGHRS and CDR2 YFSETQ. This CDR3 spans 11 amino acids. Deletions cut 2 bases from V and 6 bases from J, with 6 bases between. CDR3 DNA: TGCGCCAGCAGCTTTGGAGGCGAGCAGTACTTC. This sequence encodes CASSFGGEQYF.

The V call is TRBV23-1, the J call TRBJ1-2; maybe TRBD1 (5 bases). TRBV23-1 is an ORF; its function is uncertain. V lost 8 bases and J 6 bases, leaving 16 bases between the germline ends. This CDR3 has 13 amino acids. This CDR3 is CASRSGGSDGYTF. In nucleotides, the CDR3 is TGCGCCAGCCGCAGCGGGGGGTCGGATGGCTACACCTTC.

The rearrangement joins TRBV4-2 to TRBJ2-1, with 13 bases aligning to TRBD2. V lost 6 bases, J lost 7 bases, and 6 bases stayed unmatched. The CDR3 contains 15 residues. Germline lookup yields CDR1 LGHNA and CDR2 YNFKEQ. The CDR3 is CASSQLAGGSNEQFF. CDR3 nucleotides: TGTGCCAGCAGTCAACTAGCGGGAGGGTCAAATGAGCAGTTCTTC.

CDR3 in DNA: TGTGCCAGCAGCGTTTCAAGGACAGATGCGGGCTACACCTTC. Amino acids: CASSVSRTDAGYTF. The rearrangement links TRBV9 to TRBJ1-2, with D possibly being TRBD1 (6 bases). Germline V gene lookup returns CDR1 SGDLS and CDR2 YYNGEE. Trimming pared 2 bases from V and 8 bases from J, leaving 16 bases between. The CDR3 contains 14 residues.

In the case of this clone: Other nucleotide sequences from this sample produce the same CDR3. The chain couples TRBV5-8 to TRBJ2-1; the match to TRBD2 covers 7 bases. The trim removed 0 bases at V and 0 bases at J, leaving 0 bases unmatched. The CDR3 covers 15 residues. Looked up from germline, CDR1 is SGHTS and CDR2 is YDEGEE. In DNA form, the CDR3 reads TGTGCCAGCAGCTTGGGGACTAGCTCCTACAATGAGCAGTTCTTC. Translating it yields CASSLGTSSYNEQFF.

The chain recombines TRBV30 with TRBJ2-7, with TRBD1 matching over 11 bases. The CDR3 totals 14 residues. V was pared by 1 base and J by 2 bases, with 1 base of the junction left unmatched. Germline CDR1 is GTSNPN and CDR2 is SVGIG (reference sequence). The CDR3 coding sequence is TGTGCCTGGAGTGCGGACAGGGGGCCCTACGAGCAGTACTTC. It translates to CAWSADRGPYEQYF.

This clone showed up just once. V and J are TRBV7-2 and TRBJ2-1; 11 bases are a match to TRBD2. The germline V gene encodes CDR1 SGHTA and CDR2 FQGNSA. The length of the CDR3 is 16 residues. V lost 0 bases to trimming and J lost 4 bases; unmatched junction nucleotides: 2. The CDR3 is CASSLARTSGYNEQFF. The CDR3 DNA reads TGTGCCAGCAGCTTAGCTCGGACTAGCGGGTACAATGAGCAGTTCTTC.

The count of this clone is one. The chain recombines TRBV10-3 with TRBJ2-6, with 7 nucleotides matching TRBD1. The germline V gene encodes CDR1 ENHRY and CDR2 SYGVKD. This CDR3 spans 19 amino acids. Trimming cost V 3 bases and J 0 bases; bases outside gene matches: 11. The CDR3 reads CAISDYGGQSRSGANVLTF. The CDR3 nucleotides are TGTGCCATCAGTGACTATGGGGGACAGTCACGCTCTGGGGCCAACGTCCTGACTTTC.

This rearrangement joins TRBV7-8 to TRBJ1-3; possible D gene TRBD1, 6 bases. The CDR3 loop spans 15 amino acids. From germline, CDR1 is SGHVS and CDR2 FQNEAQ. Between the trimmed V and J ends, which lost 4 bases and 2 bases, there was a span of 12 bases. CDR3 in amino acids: CASSSDQGTGNTIYF. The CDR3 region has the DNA TGTGCCAGCAGCTCAGATCAGGGGACTGGAAACACCATATATTTT.

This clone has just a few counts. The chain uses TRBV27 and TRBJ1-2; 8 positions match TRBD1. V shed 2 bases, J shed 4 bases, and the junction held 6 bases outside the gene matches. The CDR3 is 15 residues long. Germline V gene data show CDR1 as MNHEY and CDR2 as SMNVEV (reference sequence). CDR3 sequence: CASSLSRGPGYGYTF. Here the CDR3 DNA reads TGTGCCAGCAGTTTAAGCAGGGGGCCCGGCTATGGCTACACCTTC.